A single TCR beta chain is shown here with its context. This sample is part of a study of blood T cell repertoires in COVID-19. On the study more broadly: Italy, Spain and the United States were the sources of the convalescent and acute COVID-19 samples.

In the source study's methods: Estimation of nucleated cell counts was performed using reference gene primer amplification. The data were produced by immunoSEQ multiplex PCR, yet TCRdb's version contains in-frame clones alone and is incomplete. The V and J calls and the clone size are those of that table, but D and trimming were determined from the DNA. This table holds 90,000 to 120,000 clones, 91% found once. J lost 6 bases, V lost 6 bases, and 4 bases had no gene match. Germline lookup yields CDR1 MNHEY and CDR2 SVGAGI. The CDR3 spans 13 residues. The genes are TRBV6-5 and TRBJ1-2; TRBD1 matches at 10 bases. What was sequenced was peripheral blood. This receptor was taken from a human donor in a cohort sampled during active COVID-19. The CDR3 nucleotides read TGTGCCAGCAGGACAGGGGGCTTGGATGGCTACACCTTC. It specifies CASRTGGLDGYTF.